A single sample gave rise to the 14 T cell receptor beta chains below, sequenced in a study of CXCR3-negative and CXCR3-positive naive CD8 T cells. UMI-labeled TRB cDNA libraries were prepared by 5' RACE. TCRdb re-called the 5' RACE reads; every CDR3 protein appears as one record, without DNA. Found here are about 130,000 distinct CDR3 sequences; the top ten clones hold 0.45% to 0.6%. Sequencing input: naive CXCR3- CD8+ T cells from blood. Subset indicated: CD45RO-CCR7+CD27+CD95- naive CD8+ T cells lacking CXCR3 (TNR3-). All receptors derive from a human donor in good health. Some clones in this sample may be carry-over from other donors' samples.

The chain's CDR3 is CASSDDYGGTGELFF. The rearrangement uses TRBV19 and TRBJ2-2; TCRdb calls TRBD2, which cannot be checked without DNA. There are 15 residues in the CDR3. Germline loops: CDR1 LNHDA, CDR2 SQIVND (reference sequence).

The gene calls are TRBV2 and TRBJ2-2; without DNA, the TCRdb call of TRBD2 cannot be checked. This CDR3 has 14 amino acids. CDR1 is SNHLY and CDR2 is FYNNEI in the germline V gene. CDR3 sequence: CASGLVLAPGELFF.

V usage is TRBV3-1 and J usage is TRBJ2-7; TCRdb returns TRBD2, unconfirmable since there is no DNA. The CDR3 covers 17 residues. Germline V gene lookup returns CDR1 LGHDT and CDR2 YNNKEL (reference sequence). The CDR3 here is CASSQDSGLAGGYEQYF.

The V and J genes are TRBV5-1 and TRBJ2-5; with no DNA, the TCRdb D assignment of TRBD1 cannot be verified. The CDR3 is 13 residues long. In germline, CDR1 is SGHRS, CDR2 YFSETQ. The CDR3 spells CASGTVLQETQYF.

This chain uses TRBV28 with TRBJ2-7; the TRBD2 assignment by TCRdb is unverifiable without DNA. Germline V gene data show CDR1 as MDHEN and CDR2 as SYDVKM. The CDR3 covers 15 residues. The CDR3 sequence is CASSWGLAGAYEQYF.

The chain joins TRBV29-1 to TRBJ2-7; the TCRdb D gene call, TRBD1, has no DNA to confirm it. CDR1 SQVTM and CDR2 ANQGSEA come from the germline V gene. The length of the CDR3 is 12 residues. This chain's CDR3 is CSVEGREYEQYF.

CDR3 region: CASSPPGDYGYTF. J is TRBJ1-2 and V is TRBV18. The CDR3 runs 13 residues. Germline lookup yields CDR1 KGHSH and CDR2 LQKENI.

The V gene is TRBV29-1, the J gene TRBJ2-3. The CDR3 is made up of 13 amino acids. Germline assignment: CDR1 SQVTM and CDR2 ANQGSEA. The CDR3 reads CSVEKVSTDTQYF.

This chain links TRBV6-2 or TRBV6-3 with TRBJ2-1; the D call from TCRdb, TRBD2, cannot be confirmed without DNA. Germline V gene sequence: CDR1 MNHEY, CDR2 SVGEGT. CDR3 length: 14 residues. CDR3 sequence: CASSSSSGPNEQFF.

The chain links TRBV23-1 to TRBJ1-5. TRBV23-1 counts as an open reading frame of uncertain function. The CDR3 runs 17 residues. Here the CDR3 reads CASSQGLIGSSNQPQHF.

The V call is TRBV28, the J call TRBJ1-2; TCRdb's D call, TRBD1, is unchecked because there is no DNA. This CDR3 is built from 14 residues. Germline-derived CDR1 and CDR2 are MDHEN and SYDVKM. This CDR3 reads CASSVLGGRSGYTF.

This chain links TRBV4-1 with TRBJ2-5; TCRdb's D call of TRBD2 is untestable without DNA. The CDR3 has 15 residues. CDR1 is MGHRA, CDR2 YSYEKL, per germline. CDR3: CASSQETRLQETQYF.

The chain is built from TRBV12-3 or TRBV12-4 and TRBJ2-7; the TCRdb D gene call, TRBD1, has no DNA to confirm it. The CDR3 length is 15 residues. The CDR3 region is CASSLDGTEAYEQYF.

CDR3 in amino acids: CSVEGQGDSYEQYF. V and J are TRBV29-1 and TRBJ2-7; TCRdb designates TRBD1, a call that cannot be tested without DNA. The CDR3 runs 14 residues. Germline-derived CDR1 and CDR2 are SQVTM and ANQGSEA.